This TCR beta chain emerged from a study of T cell responses to AZD1222 COVID-19 vaccine. The repertoire was sequenced with immunoSEQ multiplex PCR; TCRdb's copy has only in-frame clones and lacks some. This table has 100,000 to 110,000 clones, 88% appearing once. The starting material was peripheral blood, obtained on day 0 of AZD1222 vaccination. The sequence was collected from an adult in good health.

CDR3 bases: TGTGCCAGCAGGGAACGGGGGGCGGGTAACAATGAGCAGTTCTTC. This gives the protein CASRERGAGNNEQFF. The V gene is TRBV25-1, the J gene TRBJ2-1; D perhaps matches TRBD2 (7 bases). The CDR3 has 15 amino acids. V was shortened by 6 bases and J by 5 bases, with 17 bases between the two germline ends. The germline V gene encodes CDR1 MGHDK and CDR2 SYGVNS.